A single sample is the source of the 29 T cell receptor beta chains below, sequenced in a study of shared clonotypes between healthy human individuals. Data came from immunoSEQ multiplex PCR; TCRdb stores just in-frame clones and leaves some out. The table has around 990,000 clones, 60% to 80% seen once. The material sequenced was memory CD4+ T cells from PBMCs. Subset meaning: CD45RA-negative fraction. The receptor source for this set is a man between 18 and 29 years old in good health. Some clones in this sample may be carry-over from other donors' samples.

This clone was observed a few times. The chain couples TRBV9 to TRBJ2-7, with 9 bases that match TRBD2. V gave up 3 bases and J gave up 2 bases; unmatched junction bases: 6. Germline assignment: CDR1 SGDLS and CDR2 YYNGEE. The CDR3 contains 15 residues. CDR3 protein: CASSGPAGGPYEQYF. The CDR3 coding sequence is TGTGCCAGCAGCGGGCCGGCGGGAGGGCCCTACGAGCAGTACTTC. The entire variable domain, with the rest obtained from reference TRBV9 and TRBJ2-7, is as follows: DSGVTQTPKHLITATGQRVTLRCSPRSGDLSVYWYQQSLDQGLQFLIQYYNGEERAKGNILERFSAQQFPDLHSELNLSSLELGDSALYFCASSGPAGGPYEQYFGPGTRLTVT.

CDR3 DNA: TGTGCCAGTATACGGAGCTCTGGAAACACCATATATTTT. Amino acid sequence: CASIRSSGNTIYF. The chain links TRBV19 to TRBJ1-3; D unclear. The V end was cut by 7 bases, the J end by 0 bases, with 7 bases between. The germline gives CDR1 LNHDA, CDR2 SQIVND (reference sequence). The CDR3 is made up of 13 amino acids.

The chain is built from TRBV28 and TRBJ2-4; 7 bases are a match to TRBD2. V lost 11 bases to trimming and J lost 0 bases; unmatched junction nucleotides: 1. From germline, CDR1 is MDHEN and CDR2 SYDVKM. The CDR3 runs to 12 residues. CDR3 in DNA: TGTGCCGCGGGGGTAGCCAAAAACATTCAGTACTTC. Its protein product is CAAGVAKNIQYF.

V gene TRBV7-3 combines with J gene TRBJ2-7; 9 positions match TRBD2. Germline V gene sequence: CDR1 SGHTA, CDR2 FQGTGA. V was clipped by 5 bases and J by 3 bases; unmatched bases: 8. The CDR3 runs to 15 residues. The CDR3 here is CASSATSGPYYEQYF. DNA of the CDR3: TGTGCCAGCAGCGCTACTAGCGGGCCATACTACGAGCAGTACTTC.

This clone was found once. V usage is TRBV5-1 and J usage is TRBJ1-1; no definite D call. This CDR3 has 15 amino acids. Trimming cost V 2 bases and J 0 bases, with 11 bases left between them. Germline values: CDR1 SGHRS, CDR2 YFSETQ. This chain's CDR3 is CASSLKPGMNTEAFF. CDR3 sequence (DNA): TGCGCCAGCAGCTTAAAACCGGGGATGAACACTGAAGCTTTCTTT.

The gene calls are TRBV4-1 and TRBJ1-2; 7 bases line up with TRBD1. The germline gives CDR1 MGHRA, CDR2 YSYEKL. The J segment lost 5 bases and the V segment lost 0 bases, leaving 6 bases of the junction unmatched. This CDR3 region has 15 residues. CDR3 DNA: TGCGCCAGCAGCCAAGAAGGAGGGGGCCGGTATGGCTACACCTTC. As protein: CASSQEGGGRYGYTF.

The genes are TRBV5-6 and TRBJ1-1; a possible D gene is TRBD1 (5 bases). The V end was cut by 2 bases, the J end by 11 bases, with 16 bases between. The CDR3 extends over 13 amino acids. Looked up from germline, CDR1 is SGHDT and CDR2 is YYEEEE. The CDR3: CASSLRTLNGAFF. CDR3 nucleotides: TGTGCCAGCAGCTTAAGGACACTCAATGGGGCTTTCTTT.

This clone was detected only once. Different DNA sequences within this sample yield the same CDR3. This chain links TRBV5-1 with TRBJ2-3; 8 bases align to TRBD1. V lost 2 bases to trimming and J lost 3 bases; unmatched junction nucleotides: 5. Per germline, CDR1 SGHRS and CDR2 YFSETQ. The CDR3 is 15 residues long. The CDR3 sequence is CASSLDRGSTDTQYF. The DNA of the CDR3 is TGCGCCAGCAGCTTAGACAGGGGATCAACAGATACGCAGTATTTT.

This clone was seen a handful of times. CDR3 residues: CASSLYGPGGTGNTIYF. The CDR3 nucleotides are TGTGCCAGCAGCTTATACGGTCCAGGGGGCACTGGAAACACCATATATTTT. The chain joins TRBV7-3 to TRBJ1-3, with 8 positions matching TRBD1. V gave up 2 bases and J gave up 2 bases; unmatched junction bases: 8. The CDR3 has 17 amino acids. The germline gives CDR1 SGHTA, CDR2 FQGTGA.

This clone was counted once. The V gene is TRBV4-1, the J gene TRBJ2-7, with D uncertain. The germline V and J ends were trimmed by 2 bases and 5 bases, with 10 bases remaining between them. This CDR3 has 13 residues. Per the germline V gene, CDR1 is MGHRA and CDR2 is YSYEKL. The CDR3 is CASSQFFIDEQYF. The CDR3 nucleotides are TGCGCCAGCAGCCAATTCTTCATAGACGAGCAGTACTTC.

V and J are TRBV19 and TRBJ2-2; D is possibly TRBD1 (6 bases). This CDR3 has 14 amino acids. Trimming took off 7 bases at V and 0 bases at J, with 9 bases between the two ends. Germline V gene sequence: CDR1 LNHDA, CDR2 SQIVND (reference sequence). The DNA for the CDR3 is TGTGCCAGTACCCGGGACACGAACACCGGGGAGCTGTTTTTT. The encoded protein is CASTRDTNTGELFF. Complete variable domain (other parts from reference TRBV19 and TRBJ2-2): DGGITQSPKYLFRKEGQNVTLSCEQNLNHDAMYWYRQDPGQGLRLIYYSQIVNDFQKGDIAEGYSVSREKKESFPLTVTSAQKNPTAFYLCASTRDTNTGELFFGEGSRLTVL.

The J gene is TRBJ1-2, the V gene TRBV11-2; D possibly corresponds to TRBD1 (6 bases). Germline-derived CDR1 and CDR2 are SGHAT and FQNNGV. V lost 5 bases and J 0 bases, leaving 10 bases between the germline ends. This CDR3 has 14 residues. The CDR3 nucleotides are TGTGCCAGCAGCGCACAGGGAGCTAACTATGGCTACACCTTC. It yields the protein CASSAQGANYGYTF.

V is TRBV9 and J is TRBJ2-7; weak D call: TRBD2 (6 bases). The V gene's germline CDR1 is SGDLS and CDR2 YYNGEE. The V end was cut by 6 bases, the J end by 5 bases, with 18 bases between. CDR3 length: 14 residues. The CDR3 sequence: CASKSGEILDEQYF. For the CDR3, the DNA is TGTGCCAGCAAATCGGGGGAGATCTTGGACGAGCAGTACTTC. The entire variable domain, with the rest obtained from reference TRBV9 and TRBJ2-7, is as follows: DSGVTQTPKHLITATGQRVTLRCSPRSGDLSVYWYQQSLDQGLQFLIQYYNGEERAKGNILERFSAQQFPDLHSELNLSSLELGDSALYFCASKSGEILDEQYFGPGTRLTVT.

The chain couples TRBV5-1 to TRBJ2-1; 9 bases are shared with TRBD1. With 2 bases clipped from V and 0 bases from J, the junction kept 15 bases outside the gene matches. Looked up from germline, CDR1 is SGHRS and CDR2 is YFSETQ. The CDR3 extends over 20 amino acids. CDR3: CASSFPSGTGSGNSYNEQFF. As DNA, the CDR3 is TGCGCCAGCAGCTTTCCATCCGGGACAGGGTCCGGAAACTCCTACAATGAGCAGTTCTTC.

This clone appeared a single time. Here the CDR3 DNA reads TGTGCCAGCAGCGGACTGTTCTCTGGAAACACCATATATTTT. Its translation is CASSGLFSGNTIYF. This sequence joins TRBV7-9 and TRBJ1-3; D is unresolved. Germline V gene data show CDR1 as SEHNR and CDR2 as FQNEAQ (reference sequence). The length of the CDR3 is 14 residues. Trimming removed 5 bases from V and 0 bases from J, with 8 bases in between.

J is TRBJ2-1 and V is TRBV28; 8 nucleotides match TRBD2. Trimming cost V 3 bases and J 9 bases; bases outside gene matches: 7. The CDR3 has 14 amino acids. Germline CDR1 reads MDHEN; CDR2 reads SYDVKM. This CDR3 reads CASSFRNSGVEQFF. DNA for the CDR3: TGTGCCAGCAGTTTTCGGAATAGCGGGGTTGAGCAGTTCTTC.

The genes are TRBV7-2 and TRBJ2-2; D is undetermined. CDR3 length: 14 amino acids. V lost 1 base, J lost 4 bases, and 7 bases lay in between. The germline V gene has CDR1 SGHTA and CDR2 FQGNSA. For the CDR3, the DNA is TGTGCCAGCAGCTTAGAACCCAGCACCGGGGAGCTGTTTTTT. Protein product: CASSLEPSTGELFF.

J is TRBJ1-1 and V is TRBV2, with D possibly matching TRBD1 (5 bases). Trimming removed 7 bases from V and 1 base from J, with 10 bases in between. The germline V gene encodes CDR1 SNHLY and CDR2 FYNNEI. CDR3 length equals 13 residues. The CDR3 sequence is CASMRDPNTEAFF. The CDR3 region has the DNA TGTGCCAGCATGAGGGACCCGAACACTGAAGCTTTCTTT.

This clone has only one observation. In the same sample, other DNA sequences code for this CDR3. This rearrangement joins TRBV7-3 to TRBJ2-2, with no clear D. The CDR3 has 13 residues. Trimming removed 4 bases at V and 4 bases at J, with 7 bases between. Germline V gene data show CDR1 as SGHTA and CDR2 as FQGTGA. In nucleotides, the CDR3 is TGTGCCAGCAGCTCTCAGAGCACCGGGGAGCTGTTTTTT. Translated: CASSSQSTGELFF.

In its sample, this clone was seen many times. The genes are TRBV7-2 and TRBJ2-7; 7 nucleotides agree with TRBD2. Losses at the gene ends were 3 bases for V and 3 bases for J; bases not matched to a gene: 8. The CDR3 is 15 residues long. Germline-derived CDR1 and CDR2 are SGHTA and FQGNSA. The CDR3 DNA reads TGTGCCAGCAGCTTGGTCCCGGGAGGTCTCTACGAGCAGTACTTC. It translates to CASSLVPGGLYEQYF.

CDR3 coding DNA: TGTGCCAGCAGCCCGGGACAGGGATGGGGCGGGGAGCTGTTTTTT. Translation gives CASSPGQGWGGELFF. The V call is TRBV7-2, the J call TRBJ2-2; 9 nucleotides line up with TRBD1. Per the germline V gene, CDR1 is SGHTA and CDR2 is FQGNSA. This CDR3 comprises 15 residues. V lost 5 bases and J lost 7; bases outside the gene matches: 8.

The genes are TRBV28 and TRBJ1-2; D not resolved. The CDR3 extends over 15 amino acids. Germline V gene lookup returns CDR1 MDHEN and CDR2 SYDVKM. Deletions cut 3 bases from V and 8 bases from J, with 19 bases between. CDR3 region: CASSLGPSLSGGYTF. CDR3 in DNA: TGTGCCAGCAGTTTGGGTCCGAGTTTAAGTGGGGGCTACACCTTC.

The chain recombines TRBV19 with TRBJ1-5; D call uncertain. V gave up 5 bases and J gave up 9 bases, with 11 bases separating them. The CDR3 runs 12 residues. The germline V gene encodes CDR1 LNHDA and CDR2 SQIVND (reference sequence). In nucleotides, the CDR3 is TGTGCCAGTAGTTACGGACTAGCGCCCCAGCATTTT. It translates to CASSYGLAPQHF.

This chain links TRBV18 with TRBJ1-1; D remains ambiguous. Trimming left V 4 bases short and J 8 bases short, with 11 bases between. Germline V lookup: CDR1 KGHSH, CDR2 LQKENI. The CDR3 contains 12 residues. The CDR3 DNA reads TGTGCCAGCTCACAGATATTCCCCGAAGCTTTCTTT. This encodes CASSQIFPEAFF.

The table lists this clone with a count of one. The gene calls are TRBV7-3 and TRBJ2-5; 8 positions match TRBD2. With V trimmed by 2 bases and J by 5 bases, 7 bases remained unmatched. From germline, CDR1 is SGHTA and CDR2 FQGTGA. The CDR3 loop spans 15 amino acids. The CDR3 region is CASSLGTSGTETQYF. DNA for the CDR3: TGTGCCAGCAGCTTAGGGACTAGTGGCACCGAGACCCAGTACTTC.

The V gene is TRBV5-1, the J gene TRBJ1-3, with D possibly being TRBD1 (5 bases). V dropped 3 bases and J dropped 9 bases, with 16 bases sitting between them. This CDR3 has 14 residues. CDR1 SGHRS and CDR2 YFSETQ come from the germline V gene. The DNA for the CDR3 is TGCGCCAGCAGCTCGACGAACAGTGGGACCACCATATATTTT. Translated: CASSSTNSGTTIYF.

This clone was counted only a few times. The rearrangement links TRBV7-2 to TRBJ2-7, with D possibly being TRBD2 (7 bases). Germline assignment: CDR1 SGHTA and CDR2 FQGNSA. CDR3 length: 12 amino acids. V lost 5 bases to trimming and J lost 7 bases, with 12 bases between them. DNA of the CDR3: TGTGCCAGCAGCCGGAAGGGGGGGGAGCAGTACTTC. Translation: CASSRKGGEQYF.

J is TRBJ2-7 and V is TRBV11-2; 7 bases agree with TRBD1. Germline V lookup: CDR1 SGHAT, CDR2 FQNNGV. This CDR3 has 14 amino acids. With V trimmed by 1 base and J by 3 bases, 3 bases remained unmatched. The CDR3 sequence is CASSLVSGGYEQYF. In DNA form, the CDR3 reads TGTGCCAGCAGCTTAGTGTCAGGGGGCTACGAGCAGTACTTC. Supplemented by reference TRBV11-2 and TRBJ2-7, the full variable domain reads EAGVAQSPRYKIIEKRQSVAFWCNPISGHATLYWYQQILGQGPKLLIQFQNNGVVDDSQLPKDRFSAERLKGVDSTLKIQPAKLEDSAVYLCASSLVSGGYEQYFGPGTRLTVT.

Concerning this clone: This CDR3 is also generated by other DNA sequences in the sample. The chain employs TRBV5-1 and TRBJ2-1, with 11 bases matching TRBD2. There are 15 residues in the CDR3. The junction had 5 bases not matched to a gene; V was cut back by 2 bases and J by 7 bases. Germline loops: CDR1 SGHRS, CDR2 YFSETQ. Here the CDR3 DNA reads TGCGCCAGCAGCTTCCTAGCGGGAGGTTCGAATGAGCAGTTCTTC. Translating gives CASSFLAGGSNEQFF. The variable domain in full, completed from reference TRBV5-1 and TRBJ2-1, reads KAGVTQTPRYLIKTRGQQVTLSCSPISGHRSVSWYQQTPGQGLQFLFEYFSETQRNKGNFPGRFSGRQFSNSRSEMNVSTLELGDSALYLCASSFLAGGSNEQFFGPGTRLTVL.